A single sample gave rise to the 29 T cell receptor beta chains below, sequenced in a study of T cell changes during pregnancy in multiple sclerosis. Clones were read by immunoSEQ multiplex PCR, and TCRdb kept only the in-frame ones, dropping some. This table has approximately 60,000 clones, around 87% appearing once. Source material: peripheral blood from another person, used as feeder cells. All receptors derive from a human donor whose cells served as feeder cells for cultures in a pregnancy study.

The chain carries TRBV25-1 and TRBJ1-1, with D unclear. The CDR3 runs 13 residues. Germline-derived CDR1 and CDR2 are MGHDK and SYGVNS. V was cut by 6 bases and J by 10 bases, with 18 bases left in between. CDR3 in DNA: TGTGCCAGCAGGGGCTTCTTCTCCGAGGGAGCTTTCTTT. As protein: CASRGFFSEGAFF.

The gene calls are TRBV27 and TRBJ1-1; 7 nucleotides match TRBD1. This CDR3 comprises 15 residues. Germline CDR1 MNHEY, CDR2 SMNVEV (reference sequence). Germline trimming cut 5 bases from V and 5 bases from J; bases unmatched to any gene: 11. The CDR3 is CASSLLQTGRTEAFF. The CDR3 region has the DNA TGTGCCAGCAGTCTACTTCAGACAGGGCGGACTGAAGCTTTCTTT.

The chain combines TRBV9 with TRBJ2-5; possibly TRBD1 for D (5 bases). V was pared by 2 bases and J by 5 bases, with 10 bases between. Germline V gene lookup returns CDR1 SGDLS and CDR2 YYNGEE. This CDR3 region has 13 residues. The CDR3 sequence: CASSVMPGETQYF. In DNA form, the CDR3 reads TGTGCCAGCAGCGTCATGCCAGGGGAGACCCAGTACTTC.

This chain joins TRBV18 and TRBJ2-5; D uncertain. The CDR3 spans 16 residues. The V and J ends lost 1 base and 3 bases respectively, with 15 bases between them. CDR1 KGHSH and CDR2 LQKENI come from the germline V gene. CDR3 residues: CASSPLSQALKETQYF. The CDR3 DNA sequence: TGTGCCAGCTCACCACTATCCCAGGCCCTAAAAGAGACCCAGTACTTC.

This chain joins TRBV28 and TRBJ1-2; perhaps TRBD1 as D (6 bases). The CDR3 extends over 13 amino acids. Germline values: CDR1 MDHEN, CDR2 SYDVKM. V gave up 7 bases and J gave up 5 bases, with 14 bases separating them. In DNA, the CDR3 is TGTGCCAGCACCAACGACAGGCGATATGGCTACACCTTC. Its protein product is CASTNDRRYGYTF.

This clone appeared once. The CDR3 coding sequence is TGTGCCAGCAGCTTTTGGGGGAATGAGCAGTTCTTC. It codes for CASSFWGNEQFF. The chain has TRBV7-2 and TRBJ2-1; D might be TRBD1 or TRBD2, each matching 5 bases. The CDR3 sequence is 12 residues long. Trimming removed 3 bases at V and 7 bases at J, with 7 bases between. CDR1 and CDR2 from the germline V gene are SGHTA and FQGNSA. Full variable domain (remainder filled in from reference TRBV7-2 and TRBJ2-1): GAGVSQSPSNKVTEKGKDVELRCDPISGHTALYWYRQSLGQGLEFLIYFQGNSAPDKSGLPSDRFSAERTGGSVSTLTIQRTQQEDSAVYLCASSFWGNEQFFGPGTRLTVL.

The chain uses TRBV5-4 and TRBJ2-1; D possibly corresponds to TRBD2 (6 bases). V was pared by 4 bases and J by 4 bases, with 15 bases between. From germline, CDR1 is SGHNT and CDR2 YYREEE (reference sequence). CDR3 length: 15 amino acids. The CDR3 DNA reads as TGTGCCAGCAGCCTGTCGAGCGGAGGGTACAATGAGCAGTTCTTC. Its protein product is CASSLSSGGYNEQFF.

The V gene is TRBV28, the J gene TRBJ2-1; 9 nucleotides align to TRBD2. Germline V gene lookup returns CDR1 MDHEN and CDR2 SYDVKM. The CDR3 runs 18 residues. The V gene end was trimmed by 6 bases and the J gene end by 0 bases; junction bases not matched to a gene: 12. DNA of the CDR3: TGTGCCAGCAGCCCCGATCGACTAGCGGATAGCTCCTACAATGAGCAGTTCTTC. Its translation is CASSPDRLADSSYNEQFF.

The CDR3 sequence is CASSLEKSDTQYF. CDR3 nucleotides: TGTGCCAGCAGCTTAGAAAAATCAGATACGCAGTATTTT. The chain uses TRBV7-9 and TRBJ2-3; D is uncertain. This CDR3 has 13 residues. Germline V lookup: CDR1 SEHNR, CDR2 FQNEAQ (reference sequence). Trimming removed 1 base from V and 4 bases from J, with 6 bases in between.

This clone has just one count. This chain links TRBV5-4 with TRBJ2-1; TRBD2 aligns across 9 bases. CDR1 and CDR2 from the germline V gene are SGHNT and YYREEE (reference sequence). This CDR3 is built from 15 residues. V shed 2 bases, J shed 4 bases, and the junction held 4 bases outside the gene matches. The CDR3 reads CASSFRLAGYNEQFF. The DNA of the CDR3 is TGTGCCAGCAGCTTTCGGCTAGCGGGGTACAATGAGCAGTTCTTC.

The chain has TRBV30 and TRBJ2-2, with TRBD2 matching over 8 bases. V lost 1 base and J lost 3; bases outside the gene matches: 4. Germline lookup yields CDR1 GTSNPN and CDR2 SVGIG (reference sequence). The CDR3 spans 15 residues. CDR3 sequence reads: CAWSGASGYTGELFF. CDR3 DNA: TGTGCCTGGAGTGGGGCTAGCGGGTACACCGGGGAGCTGTTTTTT.

This chain links TRBV4-2 with TRBJ1-5; no firm D call. CDR1 is LGHNA, CDR2 YNFKEQ, per germline. With 1 base removed from V and 6 bases from J, the gap between germline ends came to 13 bases. This CDR3 contains 15 residues. CDR3 sequence reads: CASSQVGGLGQPQHF. The CDR3 DNA sequence: TGTGCCAGCAGCCAAGTCGGCGGGCTCGGTCAGCCCCAGCATTTT.

This clone was found once. The chain carries TRBV28 and TRBJ2-7; weak D call: TRBD1 (6 bases). The germline gives CDR1 MDHEN, CDR2 SYDVKM. The CDR3 totals 13 residues. Deletions cut 6 bases from V and 2 bases from J, with 11 bases between. The chain's CDR3 is CASSGTRAYEQYF. The CDR3 DNA reads TGTGCCAGCAGCGGGACAAGGGCCTACGAGCAGTACTTC.

This clone was recorded once. The gene calls are TRBV7-9 and TRBJ1-1; possible D gene TRBD1, 5 bases. The ends were cut back, 0 bases at V and 5 bases at J, with 16 bases in the middle. The CDR3 spans 16 residues. In germline, CDR1 is SEHNR, CDR2 FQNEAQ (reference sequence). For the CDR3, the DNA is TGTGCCAGCAGCTTAGCGCCAGGGTTGAGGGGAACTGAAGCTTTCTTT. Translated, it gives CASSLAPGLRGTEAFF.

V usage is TRBV30 and J usage is TRBJ1-2; D is uncertain. The CDR3 totals 13 residues. V shed 4 bases and J shed 5 bases, with 14 bases lying between them. The germline V gene encodes CDR1 GTSNPN and CDR2 SVGIG (reference sequence). The CDR3 DNA reads as TGTGCCTGGATAGGGCCCGCTTGGTATGGCTACACCTTC. Its translation is CAWIGPAWYGYTF.

This chain joins TRBV7-3 and TRBJ1-1; D call uncertain. The germline V gene has CDR1 SGHTA and CDR2 FQGTGA. The CDR3 consists of 15 residues. With 1 base removed from V and 0 bases from J, the gap between germline ends came to 9 bases. The CDR3 reads CASSLRFKVNTEAFF. The CDR3 region has the DNA TGTGCCAGCAGCTTAAGATTTAAGGTGAACACTGAAGCTTTCTTT. The full variable domain, completed using reference TRBV7-3 and TRBJ1-1, is GAGVSQTPSNKVTEKGKYVELRCDPISGHTALYWYRQSLGQGPEFLIYFQGTGAADDSGLPNDRFFAVRPEGSVSTLKIQRTERGDSAVYLCASSLRFKVNTEAFFGQGTRLTVV.

This chain uses TRBV9 with TRBJ2-3; 9 bases fit TRBD1. This CDR3 spans 16 amino acids. Germline V gives CDR1 SGDLS, CDR2 YYNGEE. V shed 0 bases, J shed 2 bases, and the junction held 4 bases outside the gene matches. The CDR3 coding sequence is TGTGCCAGCAGCGTAGTTGGGACAGGGTTCACAGATACGCAGTATTTT. Translated: CASSVVGTGFTDTQYF.

This chain connects TRBV21-1 to TRBJ1-6; the D segment call TRBD1 is taken from the table without a DNA check. TRBV21-1 is a listed pseudogene. This CDR3 contains 17 residues. The CDR3 sequence: CASRQPGQSSYNSPLHF. The DNA of the CDR3 is TGTGCCAGCCGTCAACCGGGACAGAGCTCCTATAATTCACCCCTCCACTTT.

V gene TRBV20-1 combines with J gene TRBJ1-5; D is unresolved. V dropped 3 bases and J dropped 3 bases, with 3 bases sitting between them. This CDR3 region has 11 residues. Germline values: CDR1 DFQATT, CDR2 SNEGSKA (reference sequence). CDR3 coding DNA: TGCAGTGCTAGTCACAATCAGCCCCAGCATTTT. It is translated as CSASHNQPQHF.

The table lists this clone with a few counts. The chain carries TRBV2 and TRBJ2-7; the match to TRBD1 covers 7 bases. From germline, CDR1 is SNHLY and CDR2 FYNNEI. The CDR3 consists of 14 residues. The J segment lost 2 bases and the V segment lost 7 bases, leaving 8 bases of the junction unmatched. The CDR3 sequence: CASTPTGKPYEQYF. The CDR3 nucleotides read TGTGCCAGCACCCCGACAGGGAAACCCTACGAGCAGTACTTC. Full variable domain (rest looked up from reference TRBV2 and TRBJ2-7): EPEVTQTPSHQVTQMGQEVILRCVPISNHLYFYWYRQILGQKVEFLVSFYNNEISEKSEIFDDQFSVERPDGSNFTLKIRSTKLEDSAMYFCASTPTGKPYEQYFGPGTRLTVT.

The chain joins TRBV28 to TRBJ2-5; D is unclear. CDR3 length equals 11 residues. CDR1 and CDR2 (germline): MDHEN, SYDVKM. Trimming cost V 10 bases and J 5 bases, with 11 bases left between them. CDR3 DNA sequence: TGTGCCACGTCAAAATTGGAGACCCAGTACTTC. This encodes CATSKLETQYF.

This rearrangement joins TRBV6-1 to TRBJ2-7, with TRBD2 identical over 8 bases. V lost 3 bases, J lost 0 bases, and 4 bases stayed unmatched. This CDR3 region has 15 residues. The germline V gene has CDR1 MNHNS and CDR2 SASEGT. The CDR3 reads CASSEAGLASYEQYF. Written as DNA, the CDR3 is TGTGCCAGCAGTGAGGCCGGACTAGCCTCCTACGAGCAGTACTTC.

This clone was detected once. V gene TRBV5-1 combines with J gene TRBJ1-2; TRBD1 matches at 7 bases. This CDR3 contains 15 residues. Germline CDR1 SGHRS, CDR2 YFSETQ. The V gene end was trimmed by 2 bases and the J gene end by 6 bases; junction bases not matched to a gene: 10. The CDR3 coding sequence is TGCGCCAGCAGCTTAGGAAGGGTGCAGGGGGATGGCTACACCTTC. Amino acids: CASSLGRVQGDGYTF.

The chain uses TRBV9 and TRBJ1-1; 7 nucleotides line up with TRBD1. The junction had 3 bases not matched to a gene; V was cut back by 0 bases and J by 7 bases. Per germline, CDR1 SGDLS and CDR2 YYNGEE. The CDR3 is 13 residues long. The CDR3 spells CASSVGWDSEAFF. CDR3 coding DNA: TGTGCCAGCAGCGTAGGATGGGACAGTGAAGCTTTCTTT.

This clone was counted a single time. The rearrangement uses TRBV25-1 and TRBJ2-3, with D perhaps TRBD2 (6 bases). This CDR3 comprises 15 residues. Germline values: CDR1 MGHDK, CDR2 SYGVNS. Deletions cut 4 bases from V and 0 bases from J, with 11 bases between. CDR3: CASSAAGQSTDTQYF. The CDR3 DNA is TGTGCCAGCAGTGCGGCGGGGCAGAGCACAGATACGCAGTATTTT. Combining the CDR3 with reference TRBV25-1 and TRBJ2-3 gives the whole variable domain EADIYQTPRYLVIGTGKKITLECSQTMGHDKMYWYQQDPGMELHLIHYSYGVNSTEKGDLSSESTVSRIRTEHFPLTLESARPSHTSQYLCASSAAGQSTDTQYFGPGTRLTVL.

In its sample, this clone was seen a few times. The gene calls are TRBV30 and TRBJ2-7, with TRBD2 matching 7 bases. Per germline, CDR1 GTSNPN and CDR2 SVGIG (reference sequence). The J segment lost 7 bases and the V segment lost 0 bases, leaving 12 bases of the junction unmatched. This CDR3 comprises 15 residues. CDR3 bases: TGTGCCTGGAGTGTCTCCCGGCAACGGCGGGAGGAGCAGTACTTC. Translation: CAWSVSRQRREEQYF. Full variable domain (rest looked up from reference TRBV30 and TRBJ2-7): SQTIHQWPATLVQPVGSPLSLECTVEGTSNPNLYWYRQAAGRGLQLLFYSVGIGQISSEVPQNLSASRPQDRQFILSSKKLLLSDSGFYLCAWSVSRQRREEQYFGPGTRLTVT.

This chain joins TRBV6-1 and TRBJ2-7, with TRBD1 identical over 9 bases. V trimming: 8 bases; J trimming: 4 bases; junction bases outside the gene matches: 6. This CDR3 comprises 13 residues. The germline CDR1 and CDR2 sequences are MNHNS and SASEGT. The CDR3 region has the DNA TGTGCCAGCTCCTGGGACAGGGATTACGAGCAGTACTTC. Translating gives CASSWDRDYEQYF.

CDR3 nucleotide sequence: TGTGCCAGCAGCGTAGTGGGACTAGCGGGAGGAGATACGCAGTATTTT. It codes for CASSVVGLAGGDTQYF. The chain employs TRBV9 and TRBJ2-3; 15 bases fit TRBD2. V was pared by 0 bases and J by 5 bases, with 1 base of the junction left unmatched. The germline gives CDR1 SGDLS, CDR2 YYNGEE. The CDR3 spans 16 residues.

This clone was seen once. The chain is built from TRBV7-9 and TRBJ1-1; D is undetermined. Trimming took off 6 bases at V and 1 base at J, with 12 bases between the two ends. The germline CDR1 and CDR2 sequences are SEHNR and FQNEAQ (reference sequence). The CDR3 consists of 14 residues. CDR3 residues: CASRPNQENTEAFF. The CDR3 nucleotides are TGTGCCAGCAGACCGAACCAGGAGAACACTGAAGCTTTCTTT.